A selection of T cell receptor beta chains follows, all from one sample in a study of beta chain features in type 1 diabetes. Clones were sequenced by immunoSEQ multiplex PCR, and TCRdb holds only the in-frame ones, with some missing. The sample holds approximately 170,000 clones, less than 9.5% seen once. Sequencing input: central memory CD4+ T cells from blood. Every receptor here comes from a woman in her late teens or twenties in good health. Both conserved end residues are trimmed from each CDR3. The order of the fields is V gene, J gene, CDR3 protein.

>TRBV6-5|TRBJ1-2
ASSYKGNGYGYT
>TRBV7-2|TRBJ2-5
ASSLGDYLGTQY
>TRBV30|TRBJ1-4
AWSPPVRGTNEKLF
>TRBV4-1|TRBJ2-3
ASSQDILASTDTQY
>TRBV29-1|TRBJ2-7
SVEGYNYEQY
>TRBV29-1|TRBJ1-1
SVGRANTEAF
>TRBV7-2|TRBJ2-7
ASVPGQGPYEQY
>TRBV5-4|TRBJ2-1
ASSLAPGGSYNEQF
>TRBV7-6|TRBJ1-1
ASSLDMNTEAF
>TRBV4-1|TRBJ2-6
ASSPHMSSGANVLT
>TRBV2|TRBJ2-3
ASSLLVSTDTQY
>TRBV11-2|TRBJ1-4
ASSPTWRPEKLF
>TRBV18|TRBJ1-4
ASSRSQGEKLF
>TRBV4-2|TRBJ1-2
ASSQEPRPRDSDYGYT
>TRBV10-3|TRBJ2-3
AIRKAGGLTDTQY
>TRBV27|TRBJ2-7
ASSFQAGEQY
>TRBV20-1|TRBJ2-7
SVPVVSEQY
>TRBV7-8|TRBJ2-1
ASSLNGGASYNEQF
>TRBV2|TRBJ2-4
ASSAGLGSIQY
>TRBV7-2|TRBJ2-1
ASSFSGARGNEQF
>TRBV2|TRBJ2-1
ASSSRGARGGSNEQF
>TRBV2|TRBJ2-1
ASSLLNEQF
>TRBV6-5|TRBJ1-2
ASSSGQYGYT
>TRBV19|TRBJ1-2
ASRTGTAYGYT
>TRBV7-9|TRBJ2-7
ATKGADRDSYEQY
>TRBV9|TRBJ1-2
ASSPQRSFGYT
>TRBV30|TRBJ1-4
AWSSRTSLF
>TRBV7-2|TRBJ2-2
ASSPSGVSTGELF
>TRBV14|TRBJ1-2
ASSFGASYGYT
>TRBV5-1|TRBJ2-5
ASSFNSQETQY
>TRBV14|TRBJ1-2
ASSQETGANYGYT
>TRBV29-1|TRBJ2-3
SAGTGARDTQY
>TRBV15|TRBJ2-5
ATSRDRLGGETQY
>TRBV5-4|TRBJ2-4
ASSRAVGENIQY
>TRBV5-1|TRBJ2-7
ASSFGQGGEQY
>TRBV7-9|TRBJ2-1
ASSLIQGTAYNEQF
>TRBV7-7|TRBJ2-1
ASRPSGSGEQF
>TRBV11-2|TRBJ2-2
ASSLAEIDTGELF
>TRBV14|TRBJ2-7
ASSQVRGAQY
>TRBV7-9|TRBJ2-6
VLVHSTPTGANVLT
>TRBV30|TRBJ1-2
AWSLYSQGGGYT
>TRBV30|TRBJ2-1
AWSRPRTSGTQGVTQF
>TRBV21-1|TRBJ2-1
ASSSGGRGGPANEQF
>TRBV23-1|TRBJ1-2
ASSQPFRDRGLGPYGYT
>TRBV11-2|TRBJ2-7
ASSLQGIDYEQY
>TRBV11-2|TRBJ2-7
ASSLVIAGDEQY
>TRBV2|TRBJ2-1
ASRVELGGEQF
>TRBV11-1|TRBJ2-3
ASSPLQGTGDTQY
>TRBV7-2|TRBJ2-7
ASSFVHIAPEQY
>TRBV2|TRBJ2-5
ASISSGVGTQY